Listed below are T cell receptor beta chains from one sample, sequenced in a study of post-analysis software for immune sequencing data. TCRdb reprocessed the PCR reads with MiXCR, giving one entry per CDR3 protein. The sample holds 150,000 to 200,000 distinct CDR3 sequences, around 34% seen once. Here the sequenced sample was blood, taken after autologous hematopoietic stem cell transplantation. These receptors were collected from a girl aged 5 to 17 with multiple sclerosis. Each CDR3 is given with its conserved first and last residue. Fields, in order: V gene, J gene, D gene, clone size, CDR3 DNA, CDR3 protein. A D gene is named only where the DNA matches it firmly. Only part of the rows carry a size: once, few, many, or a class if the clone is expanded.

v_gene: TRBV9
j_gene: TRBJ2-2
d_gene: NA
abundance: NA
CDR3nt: TGTGCCAGCAGCGACCGGAGGAGTTATTCTAGCACCGGGGAGCTGTTTTTT
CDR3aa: CASSDRRSYSSTGELFF

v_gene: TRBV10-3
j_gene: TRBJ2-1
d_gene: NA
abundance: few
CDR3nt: TGTGCCATCAGAGAGGCTCTAAGGGATGAGCAGTTCTTC
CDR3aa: CAIREALRDEQFF

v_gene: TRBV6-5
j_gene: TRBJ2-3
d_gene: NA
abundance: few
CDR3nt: TGTGCCAGCAGTTACTCGTCCGGCGGCCCGGGGACCACAGATACGCAGTATTTT
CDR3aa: CASSYSSGGPGTTDTQYF

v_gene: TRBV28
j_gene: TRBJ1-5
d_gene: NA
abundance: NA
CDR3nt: TGTGCCAGCAAACCCCTCTACGGGCAGCCCCAGCATTTT
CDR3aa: CASKPLYGQPQHF

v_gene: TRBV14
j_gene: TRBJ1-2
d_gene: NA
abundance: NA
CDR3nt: TGTGCCAGCAGCCAATCGGGACGGTTCTGGAGCTACACCTTC
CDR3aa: CASSQSGRFWSYTF

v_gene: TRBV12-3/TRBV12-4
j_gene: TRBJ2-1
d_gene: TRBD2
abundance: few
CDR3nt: TGTGCCAGCAGTTTAGGCGGGAGGCCCTTCAATGAGCAGTTCTTC
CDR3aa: CASSLGGRPFNEQFF

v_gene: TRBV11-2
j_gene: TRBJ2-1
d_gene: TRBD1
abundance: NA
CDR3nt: TGTGCCAGCAGCTTACGGGACAGGGGAATCTACAATGAGCAGTTCTTC
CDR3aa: CASSLRDRGIYNEQFF

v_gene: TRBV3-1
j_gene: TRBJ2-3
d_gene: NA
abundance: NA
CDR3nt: TGTGCCAGCAGCCCCCCAATTGGCGGGACCACAGATACGCAGTATTTT
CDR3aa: CASSPPIGGTTDTQYF

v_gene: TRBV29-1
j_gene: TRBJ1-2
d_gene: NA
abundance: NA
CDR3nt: TGCAGCGCCCGGGACAAGCATGCGTATGGCTACACCTTC
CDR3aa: CSARDKHAYGYTF

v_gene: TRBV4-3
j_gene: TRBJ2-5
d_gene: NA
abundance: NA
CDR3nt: TGCGCCAGCAGTCGGGTGGACGGAGAGACCCAGTACTTC
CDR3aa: CASSRVDGETQYF

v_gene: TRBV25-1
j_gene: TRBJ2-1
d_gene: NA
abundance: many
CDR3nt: TGTGCCAGCAGTTGGGGGGGCAGCAATGAGCAGTTCTTC
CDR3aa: CASSWGGSNEQFF

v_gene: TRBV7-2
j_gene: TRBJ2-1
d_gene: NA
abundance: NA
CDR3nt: TGTGCCAGCAGCTTAGCCAGGGTAAGAAGTGAGCAGTTCTTC
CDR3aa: CASSLARVRSEQFF

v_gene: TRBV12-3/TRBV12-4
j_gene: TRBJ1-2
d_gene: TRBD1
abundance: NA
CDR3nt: TGTGCCAGCAGGCCATCACAGGGGGTGGGGGGCTACACCTTC
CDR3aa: CASRPSQGVGGYTF

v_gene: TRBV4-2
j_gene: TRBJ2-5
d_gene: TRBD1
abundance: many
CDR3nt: TGTGCCAGCAGCCATGACCCAGGGGGCAAGAGAGAGACCCAGTACTTC
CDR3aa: CASSHDPGGKRETQYF

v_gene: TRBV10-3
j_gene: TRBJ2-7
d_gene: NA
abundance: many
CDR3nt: TGTGCCATCAGTGAGTCGATACCCCGGGGGTCCTACGAGCAGTACTTC
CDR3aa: CAISESIPRGSYEQYF

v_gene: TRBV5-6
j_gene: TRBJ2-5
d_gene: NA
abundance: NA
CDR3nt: TGTGCCAGCAGCTCCCAGGAGGGAGAGACCCAGTACTTC
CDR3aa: CASSSQEGETQYF